The text below deals with one T cell receptor beta chain. The CDR3 totals 15 residues. Germline values: CDR1 MGHRA, CDR2 YSYEKL. V lost 0 bases to trimming and J lost 8 bases, with 15 bases between them. TCRdb keeps only in-frame clones here, not all; method: immunoSEQ multiplex PCR. The sample records approximately 840,000 clones, roughly 96% being singletons. This record belongs to a study of shared clonotypes between healthy human individuals. Naivety among CD8 cells was defined by CD45RO negativity and positive CCR7 selection, thereby excluding terminally differentiated effector memory CD45RA+ cells.

The clonotype comes from a man aged 25-40 years in good health. V gene TRBV4-1 combines with J gene TRBJ2-3; the D is unclear. Sequencing was performed on naive CD8+ T cells sorted from blood. CDR3 coding DNA: TGCGCCAGCAGCCAAGATCGGGCCTTCGGCGGTACGCAGTATTTT. Protein sequence: CASSQDRAFGGTQYF.